What follows is one T cell receptor (beta chain) and its context. This CDR3 has 14 amino acids. The ends were cut back, 2 bases at V and 1 base at J, with 8 bases in the middle. The germline CDR1 and CDR2 sequences are SNHLY and FYNNEI. These data come from a study of blood T cell repertoires in COVID-19. Study in general: There were acute and convalescent COVID-19 samples, and they came from the United States, Italy and Spain. Sample material is recorded as cDNA or gDNA derived from T cells, B-cell-depleted T cells, or PBMCs.

Sequencing used immunoSEQ multiplex PCR; TCRdb keeps in-frame clones, though not all of them. The sample holds 240,000 or so clones; about nine tenths are singletons and the top ten take roughly 7.8%. The rearrangement links TRBV2 to TRBJ1-1; D gene uncertain. This TCR came from a man between 60 and 75 years old who had recovered from COVID-19. Sequenced sample: peripheral blood. In DNA, the CDR3 is TGTGCCAGCAGTGAACTAGCACGGAACACTGAAGCTTTCTTT. Protein: CASSELARNTEAFF.